This T cell receptor (beta chain) is drawn from a study of blood T cell repertoires in COVID-19. Study-level background: PBMCs, B-cell-depleted T cells, or T cells were the source of the cDNA or gDNA that made up the material.

The protocol was immunoSEQ multiplex PCR, while the TCRdb copy is restricted to in-frame clones and leaves out a portion. Of roughly 230,000 clones in the sample, roughly 84% were seen once. Germline V gives CDR1 SGDLS, CDR2 YYNGEE. This CDR3 comprises 14 residues. J lost 2 bases, V lost 4 bases, and 2 bases had no gene match. The TCR was taken from a woman of 80 years or more with acute or convalescent COVID-19. Material for sequencing was peripheral blood. V usage is TRBV9 and J usage is TRBJ2-5; 10 nucleotides agree with TRBD2. As DNA, the CDR3 is TGTGCCAGCAGCTTAGCGGGGGGACAAGAGACCCAGTACTTC. This sequence encodes CASSLAGGQETQYF.